Each of the 26 T cell receptor beta chains below was sequenced from the same sample in a study of blood T cell repertoires in COVID-19. Here immunoSEQ multiplex PCR was the method, and the copy in TCRdb shows in-frame clones only, minus some. The data contain over 150,000 clones, about 88% of them singletons. Sequencing input: peripheral blood. The receptors come from a middle-aged man with COVID-19, enrolled during active disease.

V is TRBV3-1 (or the pseudogene TRBV3-2) and J is TRBJ2-3; 7 bases match TRBD2. This CDR3 has 16 amino acids. Trimming removed 1 base from V and 7 bases from J; junction bases left unmatched: 11. CDR1 is LGHDT, CDR2 YNNKEL, per germline (reference sequence). CDR3 bases: TGTGCCAGCAGCCAAGTAAGTGGGAGGGGCTCGAATACGCAGTATTTT. Residues: CASSQVSGRGSNTQYF.

The chain's CDR3 is CASVAGRRQPQHF. CDR3 nucleotide sequence: TGTGCCAGCGTCGCGGGCAGGCGCCAGCCCCAGCATTTT. The chain carries TRBV2 and TRBJ1-5; D remains ambiguous. CDR3 length equals 13 residues. V was clipped by 8 bases and J by 7 bases, with 15 bases between them. Looked up from germline, CDR1 is SNHLY and CDR2 is FYNNEI.

The V call is TRBV5-4, the J call TRBJ1-2, with 7 bases identical to TRBD1. Germline V gene lookup returns CDR1 SGHNT and CDR2 YYREEE (reference sequence). Trimming removed 4 bases from V and 4 bases from J; junction bases left unmatched: 4. There are 13 residues in the CDR3. In nucleotides, the CDR3 is TGTGCCAGCAGCCTGCGACAGGGCTATGGCTACACCTTC. Its translation is CASSLRQGYGYTF.

The chain has TRBV2 and TRBJ2-2; TRBD1 matches at 10 bases. CDR3 length: 17 residues. Germline V gene sequence: CDR1 SNHLY, CDR2 FYNNEI. Germline trimming cut 6 bases from V and 2 bases from J; bases unmatched to any gene: 9. The CDR3 bases are TGTGCCAGCAGCTTCGACAGGGGGCGGAAAAACACCGGGGAGCTGTTTTTT. This translates into CASSFDRGRKNTGELFF.

The chain couples TRBV6-5 to TRBJ2-5, with unresolved D. The germline V gene has CDR1 MNHEY and CDR2 SVGAGI. Between the trimmed V and J ends, which lost 8 bases and 4 bases, there was a span of 11 bases. The CDR3 loop spans 12 amino acids. The CDR3: CASVSRGETQYF. The CDR3 DNA sequence: TGTGCCAGCGTATCGAGAGGAGAGACCCAGTACTTC.

This sequence joins TRBV28 and TRBJ2-7; the match to TRBD1 covers 9 bases. In germline, CDR1 is MDHEN, CDR2 SYDVKM. CDR3 length: 13 amino acids. Trimming took 4 bases from V and 6 from J; bases not matched to a gene: 4. CDR3 DNA: TGTGCCAGCAGTTCGGGACAGGGAAGCGAGCAGTACTTC. It specifies CASSSGQGSEQYF.

The V and J genes are TRBV28 and TRBJ2-3; the D gene is possibly TRBD1 (6 bases). CDR3 length: 17 residues. Germline values: CDR1 MDHEN, CDR2 SYDVKM. The V end lost 5 bases, the J end lost 3 bases, and 21 bases lay between the germline ends. The CDR3 region has the DNA TGTGCCAGCAGTCTACGGGACATCCAGACTATAACAGATACGCAGTATTTT. Translated: CASSLRDIQTITDTQYF.

This clone has just one count. The rearrangement uses TRBV11-3 and TRBJ2-5, with 13 bases identical to TRBD2. This CDR3 comprises 15 residues. V shed 5 bases and J 1 base; nucleotides not matched to a gene: 1. CDR1 and CDR2 (germline): SGHNT, YENEEA. The CDR3, as DNA: TGTGCCAGCAGCGGGACTAGCGGGACCCAAGAGACCCAGTACTTC. Its translation: CASSGTSGTQETQYF.

V is TRBV14 and J is TRBJ2-2; possible D gene TRBD1, 6 bases. The ends were cut back, 5 bases at V and 8 bases at J, with 12 bases in the middle. The germline gives CDR1 SGHDN, CDR2 FVKESK. The CDR3 runs 13 residues. The DNA of the CDR3 is TGTGCCAGCAGCGAACAGGGAGCAGGGGAGCTGTTTTTT. Translated, it gives CASSEQGAGELFF.

Concerning this clone itself: This specimen includes other DNA sequences encoding the same CDR3. V usage is TRBV20-1 and J usage is TRBJ2-7; D is unclear. The CDR3 sequence is 11 residues long. Trimming removed 3 bases at V and 4 bases at J, with 7 bases between. CDR1 is DFQATT, CDR2 SNEGSKA, per germline (reference sequence). The CDR3 is CSARSGYEQYF. In nucleotides, the CDR3 is TGCAGTGCTAGGTCCGGTTACGAGCAGTACTTC.

The J gene is TRBJ2-3, the V gene TRBV4-1; 10 bases fit TRBD2. Germline V CDR1 and CDR2: MGHRA, YSYEKL. This CDR3 has 17 amino acids. J gave up 1 base and V 1 base, and 5 bases lay outside the gene matches. The DNA for the CDR3 is TGCGCCAGCAGCCAAGGCCCAGCGGGGGGGCGCACAGATACGCAGTATTTT. It encodes CASSQGPAGGRTDTQYF.

The chain employs TRBV7-8 and TRBJ2-3, with 9 bases aligning to TRBD1. Germline V gene data show CDR1 as SGHVS and CDR2 as FQNEAQ. Losses at the gene ends were 4 bases for V and 14 bases for J; bases not matched to a gene: 7. The CDR3 contains 12 residues. Here the CDR3 reads CASSSRGTGPYF. The DNA of the CDR3 is TGTGCCAGCAGCTCCCGCGGGACAGGGCCGTATTTT.

This chain's CDR3 is CASSFYNTGELFF. CDR3 DNA sequence: TGTGCCAGCAGTTTCTATAACACCGGGGAGCTGTTTTTT. The V and J genes are TRBV6-5 and TRBJ2-2; unclear D gene. The CDR3 contains 13 residues. Per the germline V gene, CDR1 is MNHEY and CDR2 is SVGAGI. Trimming cost V 4 bases and J 2 bases, with 5 bases left between them.

The chain employs TRBV12-3 or TRBV12-4 and TRBJ1-4; D is undetermined. The germline V and J ends were trimmed by 7 bases and 4 bases, with 10 bases remaining between them. The CDR3 totals 13 residues. The CDR3 nucleotides are TGTGCCAGCAAGGTCAGCGTTAATGAAAAACTGTTTTTT. It encodes CASKVSVNEKLFF.

The V and J genes are TRBV5-1 and TRBJ2-5, with D perhaps TRBD2 (5 bases). The germline gives CDR1 SGHRS, CDR2 YFSETQ. The CDR3 has 13 amino acids. V was cut by 4 bases and J by 5 bases, with 12 bases left in between. The CDR3 coding sequence is TGCGCCAGCAGCCTCGGTTCGGGGGAGACCCAGTACTTC. Encoded protein: CASSLGSGETQYF.

The count of this clone is one. This sequence joins TRBV5-6 and TRBJ2-4; TRBD2 might be the D (6 bases). The germline V and J ends were trimmed by 5 bases and 5 bases, with 14 bases remaining between them. Looked up from germline, CDR1 is SGHDT and CDR2 is YYEEEE. CDR3 length equals 14 residues. The CDR3 reads CASRLLASQNIQYF. In DNA, the CDR3 is TGTGCCAGCAGGCTTCTAGCGTCGCAAAACATTCAGTACTTC. Filled out from reference TRBV5-6 and TRBJ2-4, the complete variable domain reads DAGVTQSPTHLIKTRGQQVTLRCSPKSGHDTVSWYQQALGQGPQFIFQYYEEEERQRGNFPDRFSGHQFPNYSSELNVNALLLGDSALYLCASRLLASQNIQYFGAGTRLSVL.

This sequence joins TRBV19 and TRBJ2-3; 9 bases agree with TRBD1. The trim removed 0 bases at V and 6 bases at J, leaving 4 bases unmatched. Germline CDR1 LNHDA, CDR2 SQIVND (reference sequence). CDR3 length equals 15 residues. For the CDR3, the DNA is TGTGCCAGTAGTATAGAGGGGACAGGGTGGGATACGCAGTATTTT. It codes for CASSIEGTGWDTQYF. Filled out from reference TRBV19 and TRBJ2-3, the complete variable domain reads DGGITQSPKYLFRKEGQNVTLSCEQNLNHDAMYWYRQDPGQGLRLIYYSQIVNDFQKGDIAEGYSVSREKKESFPLTVTSAQKNPTAFYLCASSIEGTGWDTQYFGPGTRLTVL.

CDR3 sequence (DNA): TGTGCCACTGCAGCGGTGGACAGGGCTTCCTACGAGCAGTACTTC. Amino acid sequence: CATAAVDRASYEQYF. V and J are TRBV15 and TRBJ2-7; 8 positions agree with TRBD1. This CDR3 region has 15 residues. Germline CDR1 and CDR2: LNHNV and YYDKDF (reference sequence). With V trimmed by 9 bases and J by 1 base, 11 bases remained unmatched.

The genes are TRBV15 and TRBJ2-1; 9 bases agree with TRBD2. CDR1 LNHNV and CDR2 YYDKDF come from the germline V gene (reference sequence). The CDR3 is 17 residues long. The J segment lost 3 bases and the V segment lost 5 bases, leaving 11 bases of the junction unmatched. As DNA, the CDR3 is TGTGCCACCAGCCCGGGGGGCGGGGGGGCCGTCTACAATGAGCAGTTCTTC. This codes for CATSPGGGGAVYNEQFF.

This chain connects TRBV6-5 to TRBJ2-5; D might be TRBD1 (6 bases). Trimming pared 7 bases from V and 2 bases from J, leaving 11 bases between. The germline gives CDR1 MNHEY, CDR2 SVGAGI. The CDR3 runs 13 residues. The CDR3 nucleotides read TGTGCCAGCACTCGGACAGCACAAGAGACCCAGTACTTC. This translates into CASTRTAQETQYF.

With regard to this clone: Within the sample, other DNA sequences also encode this same CDR3. The chain couples TRBV7-3 to TRBJ1-1; D gene unclear. The CDR3 sequence is 13 residues long. V lost 3 bases and J 1 base, leaving 6 bases between the germline ends. Per the germline V gene, CDR1 is SGHTA and CDR2 is FQGTGA. The CDR3 reads CASSLEGNTEAFF. CDR3 nucleotides: TGTGCCAGCAGCTTGGAGGGGAACACTGAAGCTTTCTTT. The variable domain in full, with the rest retrieved from reference TRBV7-3 and TRBJ1-1, is GAGVSQTPSNKVTEKGKYVELRCDPISGHTALYWYRQSLGQGPEFLIYFQGTGAADDSGLPNDRFFAVRPEGSVSTLKIQRTERGDSAVYLCASSLEGNTEAFFGQGTRLTVV.

This chain joins TRBV10-2 and TRBJ1-1; D gene ambiguous. V lost 6 bases and J 1 base, leaving 18 bases between the germline ends. CDR3 length: 16 residues. CDR1 is WSHSY and CDR2 is SAAADI in the germline V gene. CDR3 in amino acids: CASRETDGRGNTEAFF. The DNA for the CDR3 is TGCGCCAGCAGGGAGACGGACGGGCGGGGGAACACTGAAGCTTTCTTT.

The chain couples TRBV27 to TRBJ2-1, with TRBD2 as a possible D gene (6 bases). Germline lookup yields CDR1 MNHEY and CDR2 SMNVEV (reference sequence). The V and J ends lost 7 bases and 8 bases respectively, with 15 bases between them. The CDR3 is 13 residues long. CDR3 residues: CASKTSSVDEQFF. The CDR3 DNA reads TGTGCCAGCAAAACCTCTAGCGTAGATGAGCAGTTCTTC.

The table lists this clone with a count of one. This sequence joins TRBV5-6 and TRBJ1-2; D is uncertain. In germline, CDR1 is SGHDT, CDR2 YYEEEE. V lost 2 bases to trimming and J lost 11 bases, with 16 bases between them. This CDR3 spans 13 amino acids. The CDR3 DNA sequence: TGTGCCAGCAGCTTAGTTCCGGTGATGAGGTACACCTTC. This sequence encodes CASSLVPVMRYTF. Full variable domain (outside the CDR3, taken from reference TRBV5-6 and TRBJ1-2): DAGVTQSPTHLIKTRGQQVTLRCSPKSGHDTVSWYQQALGQGPQFIFQYYEEEERQRGNFPDRFSGHQFPNYSSELNVNALLLGDSALYLCASSLVPVMRYTFGSGTRLTVV.

This chain uses TRBV28 with TRBJ1-5; 7 bases map to TRBD1. Germline CDR1 and CDR2: MDHEN and SYDVKM. The CDR3 runs to 14 residues. V trimming: 6 bases; J trimming: 2 bases; junction bases outside the gene matches: 4. The CDR3 is CASRTTGGNQPQHF. The CDR3 bases are TGTGCCAGCAGAACCACAGGGGGCAATCAGCCCCAGCATTTT.

The chain carries TRBV7-6 and TRBJ1-5, with a weak D call TRBD1 (5 bases). CDR3 length: 15 residues. Germline CDR1 SGHVS, CDR2 FNYEAQ. V lost 0 bases and J 4 bases, leaving 10 bases between the germline ends. The CDR3 nucleotides read TGTGCCAGCAGCTTAGCGTCCGGGGGGAATCAGCCCCAGCATTTT. Its protein product is CASSLASGGNQPQHF.